Given below is one T cell receptor beta chain in context. Antigen specificity is unknown. Trimming shortened V by 4 bases and J by 3 bases, and 13 bases separated the two germline ends. CDR1 is SGHRS and CDR2 is YFSETQ in the germline V gene. The CDR3 is 14 residues long. Genomic DNA from unsorted samples was obtained from approximately 96 million PBMCs (per sample). Ten immunoSEQ deep assay plates were used by the authors to sequence unsorted PBMC DNA. Here immunoSEQ multiplex PCR was the method, and the copy in TCRdb shows in-frame clones only, minus some. Of 450,000 to 600,000 clones listed, 79% are singletons. These data are taken from a study of shared clonotypes between healthy human individuals. Whole-study findings and limits: The study sampled only blood, and tissue repertoires likely differ.

This receptor was obtained from a woman aged 40 to 50 in good health. Some clones in this sample may be carry-over from other donors' samples. This chain links TRBV5-1 with TRBJ1-1, with D hard to call. Sequenced sample: PBMCs. The CDR3 DNA sequence: TGCGCCAGCAGCACGCCGTCCTCTTACACTGAAGCTTTCTTT. Amino acid sequence: CASSTPSSYTEAFF.